What follows are 9 T cell receptor beta chains derived from one specimen sequenced in a study of metastatic and nonmetastatic thyroid tumors. No patient had received any treatment before thyroid surgery. From the PCR reads, TCRdb re-called clones with MiXCR. In the table there are roughly 71,000 clones, 18% of which are singletons. The sample was blood. Receptors were obtained from a female donor with papillary thyroid cancer or a benign thyroid nodule (not recorded which). Some clones in this sample may be carry-over from other donors' samples.

The rearrangement joins TRBV19 to TRBJ2-2; 8 nucleotides align to TRBD1. The CDR3 contains 14 residues. V shed 2 bases, J shed 7 bases, and the junction held 3 bases outside the gene matches. The germline CDR1 and CDR2 sequences are LNHDA and SQIVND (reference sequence). CDR3 DNA sequence: TGTGCCAGTAGTATACAGGGGGCGGTCGGGGAGCTGTTTTTT. Its protein is CASSIQGAVGELFF.

This clone was recorded at least ten times. The V gene is TRBV7-9, the J gene TRBJ2-1; 7 positions agree with TRBD2. CDR1 is SEHNR and CDR2 is FQNEAQ in the germline V gene (reference sequence). The CDR3 is 16 amino acids. The V and J ends lost 5 bases and 10 bases, in that order; junction bases with no gene match: 17. CDR3 nucleotide sequence: TGTGCCAGCAGCCCTCCGGCGGGAGTTTTAATTGGGGAGCAGTTCTTC. Residues: CASSPPAGVLIGEQFF.

This clone was seen at least ten times. The chain has TRBV2 and TRBJ2-7; D is undetermined. Trimming stripped 4 bases from V and 2 bases from J, with 12 bases between. Germline V gene lookup returns CDR1 SNHLY and CDR2 FYNNEI. CDR3 size: 14 residues. The CDR3 DNA is TGTGCCAGCAGTGTTGAGACGGCGGCCTACGAGCAGTACTTC. Protein sequence: CASSVETAAYEQYF.

In its sample, this clone was seen a few times. The chain has TRBV6-1 and TRBJ2-7; 7 bases agree with TRBD1. Germline values: CDR1 MNHNS, CDR2 SASEGT. CDR3 size: 14 residues. J was trimmed by 2 bases and V by 2 bases; bases with no gene match: 3. The DNA of the CDR3 is TGTGCCAGCAGTGAATTACAGGGGACCTACGAGCAGTACTTC. As protein: CASSELQGTYEQYF.

The rearrangement uses TRBV28 and TRBJ2-7, with D possibly TRBD1 on 5 matching bases. Germline assignment: CDR1 MDHEN and CDR2 SYDVKM. There are 16 residues in the CDR3. Trimming took off 2 bases at V and 3 bases at J, with 17 bases between the two ends. CDR3 sequence: CASSLKAGRGDYEQYF. CDR3 DNA sequence: TGTGCCAGCAGTTTAAAAGCAGGGCGAGGAGACTACGAGCAGTACTTC.

This clone was detected many times. V usage is TRBV6-5 and J usage is TRBJ2-3; 10 nucleotides match TRBD2. Germline V gene lookup returns CDR1 MNHEY and CDR2 SVGAGI. This CDR3 region has 17 residues. J lost 3 bases, V lost 2 bases, and 8 bases had no gene match. The DNA of the CDR3 is TGTGCCAGCAGTTACCGGGTGAGCGGGAGGGGGACAGATACGCAGTATTTT. Its protein product is CASSYRVSGRGTDTQYF.

The table lists this clone with many counts. The V call is TRBV28, the J call TRBJ2-7; TRBD2 matches at 10 bases. Germline CDR1 reads MDHEN; CDR2 reads SYDVKM. J gave up 4 bases and V 6 bases, and 6 bases lay outside the gene matches. The CDR3 length is 14 residues. The CDR3 nucleotides read TGTGCCAGCAGAGGGGGACTAGCGCCGTACGAGCAGTACTTC. Translating gives CASRGGLAPYEQYF.

The chain employs TRBV20-1 and TRBJ1-6, with TRBD1 matching 7 bases. Germline CDR1 DFQATT, CDR2 SNEGSKA (reference sequence). The CDR3 is 16 residues long. With 1 base clipped from V and 9 bases from J, the junction kept 12 bases outside the gene matches. For the CDR3, the DNA is TGCAGTGCTAGAGCCGCTTGCAGGGGGACTAGTTCACCCCTCCACTTT. Amino acid sequence: CSARAACRGTSSPLHF.

This clone was detected many times. The V and J genes are TRBV9 and TRBJ2-1; 10 nucleotides match TRBD1. This CDR3 is built from 16 residues. Trimming at V came to 4 bases and at J to 8 bases, leaving 12 bases not matched to a gene. Germline CDR1 and CDR2: SGDLS and YYNGEE. In DNA, the CDR3 is TGTGCCAGCAGCAGAACCGGGACAGGGGAGATTGATGAGCAGTTCTTC. Its translation: CASSRTGTGEIDEQFF.